This entry describes one TCR beta chain. What it binds is not known. This entry is derived from a study of cytomegalovirus exposure and HLA in healthy donors. The study, taken as a whole, reports: A later analysis linked 16,951 TCR beta sequences to HLA alleles at 0.05 false discovery rate.

Germline CDR1 is MNHEY and CDR2 is SMNVEV (reference sequence). V was shortened by 2 bases and J by 6 bases, with 16 bases between the two germline ends. The CDR3 is made up of 15 amino acids. The PCR made use of 60 Vbeta and 13 Jbeta primers. Assay used: immunoSEQ multiplex PCR; TCRdb lists only in-frame clones, some missing. This sample has around 190,000 clones, with approximately 80% found just once. The sequence came from a woman aged 30 to 39 in good health and CMV-seronegative. This chain uses TRBV27 with TRBJ1-2; D is ambiguous. The sample consisted of PBMCs. The CDR3 nucleotides are TGTGCCAGCAGTTTAGTAGGACTTACGCTGGATGGCTACACCTTC. It encodes CASSLVGLTLDGYTF.